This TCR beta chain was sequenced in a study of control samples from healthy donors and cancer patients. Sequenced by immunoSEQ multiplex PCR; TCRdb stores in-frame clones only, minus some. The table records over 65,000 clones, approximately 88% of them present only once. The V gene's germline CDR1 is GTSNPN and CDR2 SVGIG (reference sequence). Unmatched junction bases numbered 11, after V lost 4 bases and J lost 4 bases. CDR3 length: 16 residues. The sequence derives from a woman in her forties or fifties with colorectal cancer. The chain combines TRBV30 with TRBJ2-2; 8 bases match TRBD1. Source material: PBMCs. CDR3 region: CAWKPRQGALTGELFF. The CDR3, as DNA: TGTGCCTGGAAACCTCGGCAGGGGGCCCTCACCGGGGAGCTGTTTTTT.